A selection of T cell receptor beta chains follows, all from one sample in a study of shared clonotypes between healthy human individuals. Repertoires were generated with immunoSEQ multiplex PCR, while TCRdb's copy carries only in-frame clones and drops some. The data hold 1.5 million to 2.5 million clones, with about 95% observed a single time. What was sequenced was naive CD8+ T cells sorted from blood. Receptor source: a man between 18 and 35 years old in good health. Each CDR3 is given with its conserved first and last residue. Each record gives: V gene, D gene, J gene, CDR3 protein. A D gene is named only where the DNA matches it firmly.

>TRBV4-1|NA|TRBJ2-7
CASSQGLLSSYEQYF
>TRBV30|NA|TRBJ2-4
CAWSEGVAVLLDIQYF
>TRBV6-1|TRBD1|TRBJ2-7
CASSGRDRSFYEQYF
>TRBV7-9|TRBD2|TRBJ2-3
CASSPPTAGGPGWRDTQYF
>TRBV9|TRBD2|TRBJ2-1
CASSVGWASGAYNEQFF
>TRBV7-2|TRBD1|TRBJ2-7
CASSFTGGSYEQYF
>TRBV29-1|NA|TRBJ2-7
CSALGGSSYEQYF
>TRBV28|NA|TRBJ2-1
CASSLIPEGSYNEQFF
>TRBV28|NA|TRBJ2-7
CASSRISYEQYF
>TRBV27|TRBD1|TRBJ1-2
CASSPGQGYGYTF
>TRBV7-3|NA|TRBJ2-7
CASSLVVGNEQYF
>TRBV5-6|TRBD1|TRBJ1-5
CASSLAGQGGNQPQHF
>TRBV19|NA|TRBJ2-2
CASSTLAGNTGELFF
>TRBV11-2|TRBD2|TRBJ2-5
CASSPGTSGRELWETQYF
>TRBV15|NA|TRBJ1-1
CATSADPPEAFF
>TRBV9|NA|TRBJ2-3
CASSRVGSAADTQYF
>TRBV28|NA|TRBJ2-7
CASSDPGQGIYEQYF
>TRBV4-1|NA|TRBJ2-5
CASSQVGEEETQYF
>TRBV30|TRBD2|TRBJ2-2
CAWGKAGGLGTGELFF
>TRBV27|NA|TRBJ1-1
CASSLGRVVYGSEAFF
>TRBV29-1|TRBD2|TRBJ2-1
CSVNLLAGGPREQFF
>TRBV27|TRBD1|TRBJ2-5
CASSSPGTAQETQYF
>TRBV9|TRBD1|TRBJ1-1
CASSDVQGMNTEAFF
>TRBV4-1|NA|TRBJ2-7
CASSQDLGWTEEYEQYF
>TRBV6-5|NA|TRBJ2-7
CASKAGRGEQYF
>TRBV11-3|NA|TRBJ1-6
CASSPKSLMSSYNSPLHF
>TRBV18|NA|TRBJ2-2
CASSLTGSGELFF
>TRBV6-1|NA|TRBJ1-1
CASSVGRTEAFF
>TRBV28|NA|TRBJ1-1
CASQGEARTEAFF
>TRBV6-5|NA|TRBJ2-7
CASSYRTAYEQYF
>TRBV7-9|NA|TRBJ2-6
CASSDYVQGANVLTF
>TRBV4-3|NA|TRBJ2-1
CASSQDNSPYNEQFF
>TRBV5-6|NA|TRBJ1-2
CASSLQGNYGYTF
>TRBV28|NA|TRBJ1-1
CASSFRVNTEAFF
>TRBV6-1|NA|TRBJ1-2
CASSDGAEGLLIGYTF
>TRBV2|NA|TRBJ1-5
CASSEFLGVAEPQHF